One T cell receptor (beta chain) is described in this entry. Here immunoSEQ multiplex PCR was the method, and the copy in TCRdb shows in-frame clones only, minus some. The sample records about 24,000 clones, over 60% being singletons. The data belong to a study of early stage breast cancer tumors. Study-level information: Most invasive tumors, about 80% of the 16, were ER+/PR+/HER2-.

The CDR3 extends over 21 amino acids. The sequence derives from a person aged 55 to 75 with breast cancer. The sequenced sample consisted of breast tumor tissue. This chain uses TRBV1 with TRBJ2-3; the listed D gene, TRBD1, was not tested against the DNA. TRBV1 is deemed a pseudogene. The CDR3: CTSSQIPTRDRVWGRWNTQYF. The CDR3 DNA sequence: TGCACCAGCAGCCAGATCCCAACCCGGGACAGGGTTTGGGGTCGATGGAATACGCAGTATTTT.